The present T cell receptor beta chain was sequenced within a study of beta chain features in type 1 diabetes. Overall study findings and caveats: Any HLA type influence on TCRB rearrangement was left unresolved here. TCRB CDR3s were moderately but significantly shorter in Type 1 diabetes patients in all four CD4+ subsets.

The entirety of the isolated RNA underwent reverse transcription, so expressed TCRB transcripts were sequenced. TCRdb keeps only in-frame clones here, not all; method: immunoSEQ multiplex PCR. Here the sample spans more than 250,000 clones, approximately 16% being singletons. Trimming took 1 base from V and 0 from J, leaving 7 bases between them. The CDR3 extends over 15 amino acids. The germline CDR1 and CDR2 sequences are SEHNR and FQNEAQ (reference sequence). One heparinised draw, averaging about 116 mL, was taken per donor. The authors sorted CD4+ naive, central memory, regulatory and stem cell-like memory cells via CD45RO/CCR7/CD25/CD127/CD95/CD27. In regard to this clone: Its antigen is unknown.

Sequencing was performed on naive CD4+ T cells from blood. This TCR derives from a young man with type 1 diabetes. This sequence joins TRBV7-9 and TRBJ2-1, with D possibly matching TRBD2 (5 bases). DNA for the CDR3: TGTGCCAGCAGCTTAGAGCGGAGCTCCTACAATGAGCAGTTCTTC. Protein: CASSLERSSYNEQFF.